The entry that follows covers one T cell receptor (beta chain) sequence. The antigen remains unidentified. This sample is part of a study of blood T cells in healthy people across ages. Peripheral blood samples of about 10 milliliters were drawn from each donor. V was shortened by 5 bases and J by 4 bases, with 17 bases between the two germline ends. Germline loops: CDR1 SEHNR, CDR2 FQNEAQ (reference sequence). The CDR3 consists of 15 residues. Primers used in a second PCR of roughly 7 to 12 cycles were a sample-barcoded 5' primer and a J-beta primer mix. Every single cDNA molecule received a tag from a template-switch adaptor with 12 random nucleotides. Each CDR3 protein gets one entry after TCRdb re-called the 5' RACE reads with MiXCR. The table includes some 560,000 distinct CDR3 sequences, about 27% detected once. General study points: TCR beta diversity per million T cells fell roughly linearly with age.

These data also formed part of another study, on T cells of mothers and their children.

The rearrangement joins TRBV7-9 to TRBJ1-1; tentative D call: TRBD1 (5 bases). The specimen was blood. The source is a boy aged 2 to 10 in good health. This chain's CDR3 is CASSPILIGATEAFF. In DNA form, the CDR3 reads TGTGCCAGCAGCCCGATCCTCATCGGGGCCACTGAAGCTTTCTTT.